This TCR beta chain comes out of a study of cytomegalovirus exposure and HLA in healthy donors. Primers for the PCR totalled 60 Vbeta and 13 Jbeta. The method was immunoSEQ multiplex PCR; TCRdb's version includes in-frame clones alone and lacks a portion of them. In the table there are about 170,000 clones, roughly 86% of which are singletons. Study findings and constraints: In a later analysis, CMV-associated beta chains were mostly HLA-associated, it appeared.

Germline V gene data show CDR1 as SGHKS and CDR2 as YYEKEE (reference sequence). Trimming took off 6 bases at V and 4 bases at J, with 16 bases between the two ends. There are 14 residues in the CDR3. Note on this clone: Its antigen is not known.

The chain has TRBV5-5 and TRBJ1-2, with a weak D call TRBD1 (5 bases). This TCR came from a girl aged 10 to 17 in good health and CMV-seropositive. The sequencing input was PBMCs. The CDR3, as DNA: TGTGCCAGCACCAAAGCCCCAGGGATCTATGGCTACACCTTC. This gives the protein CASTKAPGIYGYTF.